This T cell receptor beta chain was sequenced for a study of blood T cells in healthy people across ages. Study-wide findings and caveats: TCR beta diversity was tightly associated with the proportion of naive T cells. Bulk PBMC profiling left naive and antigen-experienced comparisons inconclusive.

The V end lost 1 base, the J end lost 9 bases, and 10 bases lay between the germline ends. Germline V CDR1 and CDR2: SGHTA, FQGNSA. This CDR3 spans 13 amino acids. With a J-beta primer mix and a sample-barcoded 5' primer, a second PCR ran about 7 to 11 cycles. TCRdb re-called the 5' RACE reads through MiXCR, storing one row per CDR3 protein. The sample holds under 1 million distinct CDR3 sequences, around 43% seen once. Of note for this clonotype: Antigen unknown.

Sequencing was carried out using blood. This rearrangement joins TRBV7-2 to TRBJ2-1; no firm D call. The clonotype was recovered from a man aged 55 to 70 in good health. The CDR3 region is CASSLVGPGEQFF. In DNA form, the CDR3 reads TGTGCCAGCAGCTTAGTGGGTCCTGGTGAGCAGTTCTTC.